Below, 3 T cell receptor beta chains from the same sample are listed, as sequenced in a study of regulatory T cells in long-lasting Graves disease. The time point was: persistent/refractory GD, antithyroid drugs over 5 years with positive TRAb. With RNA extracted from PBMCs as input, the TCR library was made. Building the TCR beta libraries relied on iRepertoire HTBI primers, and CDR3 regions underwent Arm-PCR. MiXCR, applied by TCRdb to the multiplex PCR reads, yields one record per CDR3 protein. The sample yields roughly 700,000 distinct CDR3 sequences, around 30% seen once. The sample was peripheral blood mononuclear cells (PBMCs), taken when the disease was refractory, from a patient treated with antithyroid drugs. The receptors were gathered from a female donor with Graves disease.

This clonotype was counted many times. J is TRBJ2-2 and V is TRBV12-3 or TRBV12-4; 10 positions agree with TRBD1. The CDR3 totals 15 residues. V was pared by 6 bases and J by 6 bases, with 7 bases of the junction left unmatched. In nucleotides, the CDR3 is TGTGCCAGCAGCACCCCGGACAGGGGGGCCGGGGAGCTGTTTTTT. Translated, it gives CASSTPDRGAGELFF.

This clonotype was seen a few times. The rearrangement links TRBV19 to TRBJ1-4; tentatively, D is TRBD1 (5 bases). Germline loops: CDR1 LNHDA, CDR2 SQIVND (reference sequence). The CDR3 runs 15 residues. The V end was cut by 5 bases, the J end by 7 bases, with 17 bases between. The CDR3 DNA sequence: TGTGCCAGTAGTGCGGGACCGGCTCCTGTTGAAAAACTGTTTTTT. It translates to CASSAGPAPVEKLFF.

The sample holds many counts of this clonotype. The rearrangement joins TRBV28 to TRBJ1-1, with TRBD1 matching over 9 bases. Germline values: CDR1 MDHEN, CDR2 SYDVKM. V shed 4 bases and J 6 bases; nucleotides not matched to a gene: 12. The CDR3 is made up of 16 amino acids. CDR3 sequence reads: CASSYHFGQGMPEAFF. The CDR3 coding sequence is TGTGCCAGCAGTTACCATTTCGGACAGGGGATGCCTGAAGCTTTCTTT.